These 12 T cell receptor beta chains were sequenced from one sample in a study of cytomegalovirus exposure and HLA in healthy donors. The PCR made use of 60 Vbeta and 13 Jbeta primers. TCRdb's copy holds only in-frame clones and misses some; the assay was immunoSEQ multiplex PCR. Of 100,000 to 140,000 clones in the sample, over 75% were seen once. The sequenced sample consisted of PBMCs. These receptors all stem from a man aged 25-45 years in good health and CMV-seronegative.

The CDR3 bases are TGTGCCAGCAGTAACGGGGAGTCCTATGGCTACACCTTC. Its translation is CASSNGESYGYTF. This rearrangement joins TRBV6-5 to TRBJ1-2; D gene uncertain. V was cut by 5 bases and J by 4 bases, with 11 bases left in between. The CDR3 consists of 13 residues. The V gene's germline CDR1 is MNHEY and CDR2 SVGAGI.

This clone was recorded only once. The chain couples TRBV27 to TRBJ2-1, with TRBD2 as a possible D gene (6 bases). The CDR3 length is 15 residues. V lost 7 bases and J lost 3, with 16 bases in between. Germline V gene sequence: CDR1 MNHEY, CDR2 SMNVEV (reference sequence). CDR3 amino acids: CASKEGLSGYNEQFF. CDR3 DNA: TGTGCCAGCAAGGAGGGACTGTCGGGCTACAATGAGCAGTTCTTC.

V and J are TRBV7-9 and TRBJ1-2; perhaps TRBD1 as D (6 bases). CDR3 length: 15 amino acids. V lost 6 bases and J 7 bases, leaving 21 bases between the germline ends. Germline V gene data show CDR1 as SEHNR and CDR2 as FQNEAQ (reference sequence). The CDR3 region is CASRLPIGGAAGYTF. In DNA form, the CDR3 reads TGTGCCAGCAGATTACCCATTGGGGGGGCCGCTGGCTACACCTTC.

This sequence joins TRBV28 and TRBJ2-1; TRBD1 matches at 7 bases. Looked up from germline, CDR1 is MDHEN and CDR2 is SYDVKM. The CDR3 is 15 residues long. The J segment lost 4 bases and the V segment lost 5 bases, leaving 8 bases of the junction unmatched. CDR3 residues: CASSNDREGYNEQFF. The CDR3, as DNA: TGTGCCAGCAGTAACGACAGGGAAGGGTACAATGAGCAGTTCTTC.

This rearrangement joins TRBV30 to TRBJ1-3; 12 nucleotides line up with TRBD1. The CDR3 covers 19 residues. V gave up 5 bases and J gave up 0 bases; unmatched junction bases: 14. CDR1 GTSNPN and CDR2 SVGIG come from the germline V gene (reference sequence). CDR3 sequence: CAWGDLGTGGHYSGNTIYF. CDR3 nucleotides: TGTGCCTGGGGCGATCTCGGGACAGGGGGCCACTACTCTGGAAACACCATATATTTT.

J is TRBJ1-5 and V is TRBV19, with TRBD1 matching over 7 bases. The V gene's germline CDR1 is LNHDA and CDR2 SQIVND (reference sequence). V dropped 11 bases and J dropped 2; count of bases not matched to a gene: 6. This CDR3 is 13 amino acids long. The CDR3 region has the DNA TGTGCCTCCATTGACAGGGGCAATCAGCCCCAGCATTTT. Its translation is CASIDRGNQPQHF.

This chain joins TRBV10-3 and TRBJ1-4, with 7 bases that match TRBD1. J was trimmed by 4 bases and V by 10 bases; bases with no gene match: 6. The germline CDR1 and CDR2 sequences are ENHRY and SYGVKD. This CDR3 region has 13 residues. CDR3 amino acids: CATLDRLNEKLFF. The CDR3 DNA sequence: TGTGCCACCCTGGACAGGCTTAATGAAAAACTGTTTTTT.

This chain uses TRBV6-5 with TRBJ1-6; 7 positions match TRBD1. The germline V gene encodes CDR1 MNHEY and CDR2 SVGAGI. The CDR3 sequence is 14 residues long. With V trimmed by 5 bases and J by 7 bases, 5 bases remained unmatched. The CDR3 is CASSRDRPNSPLHF. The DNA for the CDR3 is TGTGCCAGCAGTCGGGACAGACCCAATTCACCCCTCCACTTT.

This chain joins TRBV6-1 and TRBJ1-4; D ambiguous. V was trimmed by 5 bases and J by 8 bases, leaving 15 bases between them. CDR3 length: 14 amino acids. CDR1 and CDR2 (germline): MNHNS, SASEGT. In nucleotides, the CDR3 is TGTGCCAGCAGTCAGTCCCCGGGAGGGGAAAAACTGTTTTTT. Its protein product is CASSQSPGGEKLFF.

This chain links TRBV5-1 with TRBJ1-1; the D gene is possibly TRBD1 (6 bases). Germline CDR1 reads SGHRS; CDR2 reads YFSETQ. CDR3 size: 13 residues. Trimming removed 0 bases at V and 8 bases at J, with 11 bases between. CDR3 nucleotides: TGCGCCAGCAGCTTGGTGACCGGGACAGAAGCTTTCTTT. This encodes CASSLVTGTEAFF. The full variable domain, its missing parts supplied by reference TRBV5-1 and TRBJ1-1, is KAGVTQTPRYLIKTRGQQVTLSCSPISGHRSVSWYQQTPGQGLQFLFEYFSETQRNKGNFPGRFSGRQFSNSRSEMNVSTLELGDSALYLCASSLVTGTEAFFGQGTRLTVV.

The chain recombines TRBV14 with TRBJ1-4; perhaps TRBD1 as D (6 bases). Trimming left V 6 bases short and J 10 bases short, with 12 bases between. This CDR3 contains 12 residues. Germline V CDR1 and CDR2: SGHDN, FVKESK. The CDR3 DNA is TGTGCCAGCAGTATCGCAGGGGTAAAACTGTTTTTT. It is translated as CASSIAGVKLFF. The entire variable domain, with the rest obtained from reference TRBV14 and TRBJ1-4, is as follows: EAGVTQFPSHSVIEKGQTVTLRCDPISGHDNLYWYRRVMGKEIKFLLHFVKESKQDESGMPNNRFLAERTGGTYSTLKVQPAELEDSGVYFCASSIAGVKLFFGSGTQLSVL.

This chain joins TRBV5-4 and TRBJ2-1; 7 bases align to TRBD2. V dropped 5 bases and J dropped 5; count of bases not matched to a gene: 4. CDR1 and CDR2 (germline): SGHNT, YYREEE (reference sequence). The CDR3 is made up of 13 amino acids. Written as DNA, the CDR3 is TGTGCCAGCAGGGGGCTAGCGGACAATGAGCAGTTCTTC. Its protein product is CASRGLADNEQFF.